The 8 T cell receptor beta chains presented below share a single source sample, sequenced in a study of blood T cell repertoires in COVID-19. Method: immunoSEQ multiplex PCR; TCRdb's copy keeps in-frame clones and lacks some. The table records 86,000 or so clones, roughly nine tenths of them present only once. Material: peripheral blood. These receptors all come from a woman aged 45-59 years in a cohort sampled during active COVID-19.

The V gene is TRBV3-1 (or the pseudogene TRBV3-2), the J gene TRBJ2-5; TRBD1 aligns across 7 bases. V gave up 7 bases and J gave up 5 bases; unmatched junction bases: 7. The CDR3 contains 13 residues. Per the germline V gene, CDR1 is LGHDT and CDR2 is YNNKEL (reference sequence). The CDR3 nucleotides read TGTGCCAGCATAGAGGGGGCCGGCGAGACCCAGTACTTC. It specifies CASIEGAGETQYF.

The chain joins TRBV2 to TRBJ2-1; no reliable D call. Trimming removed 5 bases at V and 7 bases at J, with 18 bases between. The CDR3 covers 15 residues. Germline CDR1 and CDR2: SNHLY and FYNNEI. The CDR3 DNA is TGTGCCAGCAGTCTATCAAACTTGAACCCAAATGAGCAGTTCTTC. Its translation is CASSLSNLNPNEQFF.

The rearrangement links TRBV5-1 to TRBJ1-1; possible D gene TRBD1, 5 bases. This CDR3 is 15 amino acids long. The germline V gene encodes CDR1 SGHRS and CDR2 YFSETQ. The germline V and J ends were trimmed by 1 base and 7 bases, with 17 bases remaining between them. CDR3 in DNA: TGCGCCAGCAGCTTGACCACCCCCGAGGACAATGAAGCTTTCTTT. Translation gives CASSLTTPEDNEAFF.

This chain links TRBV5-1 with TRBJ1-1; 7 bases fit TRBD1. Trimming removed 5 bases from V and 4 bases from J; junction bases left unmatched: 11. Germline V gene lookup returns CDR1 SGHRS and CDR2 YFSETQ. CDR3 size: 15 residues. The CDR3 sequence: CASRQGYRGATEAFF. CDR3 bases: TGCGCCAGCAGGCAAGGCTACAGGGGCGCCACTGAAGCTTTCTTT.

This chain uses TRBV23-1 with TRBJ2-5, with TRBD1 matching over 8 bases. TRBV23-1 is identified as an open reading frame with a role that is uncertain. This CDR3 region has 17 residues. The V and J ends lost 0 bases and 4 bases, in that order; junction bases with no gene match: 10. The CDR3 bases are TGCGCCAGCAGTCAATCGCAGGGGGCCGGGGTTGGAGAGACCCAGTACTTC. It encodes CASSQSQGAGVGETQYF.

The DNA of the CDR3 is TGTGCCAGCACCCTGGGACTAGCTAAAGAGACCCAGTACTTC. Amino acids: CASTLGLAKETQYF. The chain recombines TRBV5-4 with TRBJ2-5, with 9 positions matching TRBD2. After removal of 6 bases from V and 3 bases from J, the junction contained 6 bases not matched to a gene. This CDR3 has 14 residues. Germline V gene sequence: CDR1 SGHNT, CDR2 YYREEE (reference sequence).

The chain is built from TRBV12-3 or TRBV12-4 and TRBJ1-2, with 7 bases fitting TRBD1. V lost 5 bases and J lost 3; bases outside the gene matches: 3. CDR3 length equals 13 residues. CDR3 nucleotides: TGTGCCAGCAGTCCAACAGGGGACTATGGCTACACCTTC. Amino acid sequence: CASSPTGDYGYTF.

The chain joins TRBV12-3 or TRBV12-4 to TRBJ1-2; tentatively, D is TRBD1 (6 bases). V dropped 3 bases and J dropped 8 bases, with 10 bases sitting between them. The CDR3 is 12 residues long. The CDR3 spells CASSFGTSGYTF. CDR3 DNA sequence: TGTGCCAGCAGTTTCGGGACATCCGGCTACACCTTC.